The 10 T cell receptor beta chains below were found in one sample sequenced in a study of vaccination effects on CD4 cells after COVID-19 (dated by TCRdb to 2022 to 2024). In the ViraFEST assay, PBMC were stimulated with viral peptide pools, and TCR sequencing was then used to find antigen-specific CD4+ T cell clonotypes based on their expansion. After approximately eleven days of culture, CD4+ T cells were isolated with the EasySep CD4+ T cell isolation kit. Healthy vaccine recipients had no prior SARS-CoV-2 infection, confirmed by negative nucleocapsid antibodies before and after vaccination. Libraries were prepared through the immunoSEQ multiplex PCR assay. Held by TCRdb, this immuneACCESS table contains in-frame sequences only and omits some clones. Under half of the omission traces to an unresolved V gene where checked; the cause of the rest is unknown. The table for this sample lists about 27,000 clones; 72% of them were counted only once. Of the sample, roughly a tenth is held by the ten largest clones.

The antigens of these receptors remain unknown. Source: CD4+ T cells from PBMCs cultured with SARS-CoV-2 spike peptides, taken before COVID-19 vaccination. Explained via the paper, the cell subset or site label denotes: SARS-CoV-2 spike overlapping peptide pool stimulation. These receptors were taken from a human donor who received a COVID-19 vaccine.

The chain joins TRBV25-1 to TRBJ2-1; D call uncertain. From germline, CDR1 is MGHDK and CDR2 SYGVNS. The germline V and J ends were trimmed by 2 bases and 4 bases, with 9 bases remaining between them. CDR3 length: 14 residues. The CDR3 loop is CASSEDRAYNEQFF. DNA for the CDR3: TGTGCCAGCAGTGAAGACCGAGCTTACAATGAGCAGTTCTTC.

The genes are TRBV27 and TRBJ2-5; possibly TRBD1 for D (6 bases). Trimming took 6 bases from V and 0 from J, leaving 8 bases between them. The CDR3 has 13 amino acids. Germline V gene lookup returns CDR1 MNHEY and CDR2 SMNVEV (reference sequence). Written as DNA, the CDR3 is TGTGCCAGCAGGAGACAGGACCAAGAGACCCAGTACTTC. This gives the protein CASRRQDQETQYF.

CDR3 bases: TGCGCCAGCAGCCAGCAGGCTAGCGGGGGAGGAACAGAGACCCAGTACTTC. Its protein is CASSQQASGGGTETQYF. The J gene is TRBJ2-5, the V gene TRBV4-1; TRBD2 aligns across 10 bases. V was clipped by 3 bases and J by 4 bases; unmatched bases: 11. Per germline, CDR1 MGHRA and CDR2 YSYEKL. This CDR3 has 17 amino acids.

The rearrangement links TRBV21-1 to TRBJ1-1; the table's TRBD1 call for D was not verified on the DNA. TRBV21-1 is noted as a pseudogene. This CDR3 comprises 17 residues. The CDR3 here is CASSMFRDRGVWTEAFF. In DNA, the CDR3 is TGTGCCAGCAGCATGTTCCGAGACAGGGGAGTATGGACTGAAGCTTTCTTT.

J is TRBJ1-2 and V is TRBV11-2; D uncertain. This CDR3 region has 13 residues. Looked up from germline, CDR1 is SGHAT and CDR2 is FQNNGV. V was trimmed by 3 bases and J by 5 bases, leaving 10 bases between them. The CDR3 sequence: CASSFSREYGYTF. CDR3 bases: TGTGCCAGCAGCTTTTCCCGGGAGTATGGCTACACCTTC.

This clone was counted only a few times. Different DNA sequences within this sample yield the same CDR3. The J gene is TRBJ2-5, the V gene TRBV6-1, with a weak D call TRBD2 (5 bases). Germline V lookup: CDR1 MNHNS, CDR2 SASEGT. The V end lost 2 bases, the J end lost 5 bases, and 12 bases lay between the germline ends. The CDR3 contains 14 residues. The CDR3 coding sequence is TGTGCCAGCAGTGAAACGGGGATTGGGGAGACCCAGTACTTC. Amino acid sequence: CASSETGIGETQYF.

The chain is built from TRBV3-1 (or the pseudogene TRBV3-2) and TRBJ1-1; no clear D gene. This CDR3 is built from 12 residues. Germline CDR1 LGHDT, CDR2 YNNKEL (reference sequence). V lost 0 bases to trimming and J lost 10 bases, with 9 bases between them. Here the CDR3 DNA reads TGTGCCAGCAGCCAAGATGGAGTTTTAGCTTTCTTT. The encoded protein is CASSQDGVLAFF.

The rearrangement links TRBV6-2 or TRBV6-3 to TRBJ2-5, with a possible D match to TRBD2 (6 bases). Trimming stripped 5 bases from V and 2 bases from J, with 6 bases between. The germline CDR1 and CDR2 sequences are MNHEY and SVGEGT. CDR3 length equals 12 residues. Here the CDR3 DNA reads TGTGCCAGCAGTCGGGGGCAAGAGACCCAGTACTTC. It codes for CASSRGQETQYF.

The chain couples TRBV11-2 to TRBJ2-1; TRBD2 might be the D (7 bases). V lost 5 bases to trimming and J lost 3 bases, with 17 bases between them. In germline, CDR1 is SGHAT, CDR2 FQNNGV. There are 16 residues in the CDR3. In DNA form, the CDR3 reads TGTGCCAGCAGCCACAGGGTGGGGGGGGGCTACAATGAGCAGTTCTTC. Translating it yields CASSHRVGGGYNEQFF.

This chain connects TRBV12-5 to TRBJ1-3; D unresolved. Trimming removed 6 bases from V and 3 bases from J, with 9 bases in between. Germline CDR1 reads LGHNT; CDR2 reads FRNRAP. The CDR3 has 13 residues. The CDR3 is CASGISGGNTIYF. The CDR3 region has the DNA TGTGCTAGTGGCATATCAGGTGGAAACACCATATATTTT.